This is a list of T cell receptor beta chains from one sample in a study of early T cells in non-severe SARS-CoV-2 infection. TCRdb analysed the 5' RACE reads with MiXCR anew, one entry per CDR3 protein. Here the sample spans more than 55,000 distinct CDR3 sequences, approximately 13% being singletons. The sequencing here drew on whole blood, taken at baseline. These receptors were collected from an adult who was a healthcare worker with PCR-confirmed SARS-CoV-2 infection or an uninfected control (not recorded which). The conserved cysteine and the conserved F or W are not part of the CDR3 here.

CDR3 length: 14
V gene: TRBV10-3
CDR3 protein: AISARSGRVSYEQY

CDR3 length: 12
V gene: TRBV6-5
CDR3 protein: ASSQGWRNTEAF

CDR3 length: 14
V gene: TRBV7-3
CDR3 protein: ASSLTRRQLNQPQH

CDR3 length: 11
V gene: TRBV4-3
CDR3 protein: ASSQEVATEAF

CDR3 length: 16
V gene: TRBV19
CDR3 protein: ASSKEGTPGRGANVLT

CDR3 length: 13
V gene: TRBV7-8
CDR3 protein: ASSRTGQGDQPQH

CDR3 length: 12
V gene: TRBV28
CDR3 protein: ASRDGGSRNTIY

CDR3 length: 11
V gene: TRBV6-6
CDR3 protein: ASSWGQREKLF

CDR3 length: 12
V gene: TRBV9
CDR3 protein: ASSPRVRESEQY

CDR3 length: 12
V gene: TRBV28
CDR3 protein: ASSPRALRYEQY

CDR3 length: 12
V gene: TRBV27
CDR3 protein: ASSKTGSNTEAF

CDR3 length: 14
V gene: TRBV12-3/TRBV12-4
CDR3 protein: ASTATVSSYNSPLH

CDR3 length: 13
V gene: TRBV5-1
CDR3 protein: ASSWSTAGRVGAF

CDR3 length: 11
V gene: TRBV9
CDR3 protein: ASSVVAGDTQY

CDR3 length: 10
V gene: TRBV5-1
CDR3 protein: ASSLEGQAQN

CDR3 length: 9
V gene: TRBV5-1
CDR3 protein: ASSARAEQY

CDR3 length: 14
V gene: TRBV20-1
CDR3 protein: SARGRPGSYNSPLH

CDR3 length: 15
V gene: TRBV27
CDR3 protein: ASSLTKTGLLGNEQF

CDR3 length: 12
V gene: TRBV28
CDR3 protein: ASSFPVKNTEAF

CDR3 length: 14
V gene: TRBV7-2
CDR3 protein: ASSLVARGGPETQY

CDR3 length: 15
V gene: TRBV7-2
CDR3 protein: ASSFQPHFSGANVLT

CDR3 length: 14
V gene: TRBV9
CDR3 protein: ASSVASGRGTGELF

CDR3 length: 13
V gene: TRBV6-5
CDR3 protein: ASGGLAGGADTQY

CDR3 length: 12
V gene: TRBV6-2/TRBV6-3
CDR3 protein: ASSKDRGGNIQY

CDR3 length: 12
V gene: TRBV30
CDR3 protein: AWRKQGSSFGYT

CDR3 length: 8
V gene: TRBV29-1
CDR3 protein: SVVHTEAF

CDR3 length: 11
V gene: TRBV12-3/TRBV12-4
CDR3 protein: ASSAGLPREQY

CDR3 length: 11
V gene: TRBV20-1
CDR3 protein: SARDYWVDTQY